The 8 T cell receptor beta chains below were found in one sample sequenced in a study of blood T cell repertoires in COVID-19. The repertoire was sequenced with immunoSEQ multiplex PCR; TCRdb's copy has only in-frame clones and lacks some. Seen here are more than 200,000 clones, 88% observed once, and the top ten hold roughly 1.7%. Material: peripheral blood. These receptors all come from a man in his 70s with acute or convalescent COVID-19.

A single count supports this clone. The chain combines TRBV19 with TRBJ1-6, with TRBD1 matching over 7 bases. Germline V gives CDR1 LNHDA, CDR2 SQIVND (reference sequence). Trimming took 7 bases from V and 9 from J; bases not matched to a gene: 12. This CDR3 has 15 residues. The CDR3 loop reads CASTNQEGAGSPLHF. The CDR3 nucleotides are TGTGCCAGTACCAACCAAGAGGGGGCTGGTTCACCCCTCCACTTT.

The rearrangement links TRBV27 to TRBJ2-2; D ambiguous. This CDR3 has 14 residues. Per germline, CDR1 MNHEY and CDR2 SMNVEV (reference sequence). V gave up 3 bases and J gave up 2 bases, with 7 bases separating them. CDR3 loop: CASSFTYNTGELFF. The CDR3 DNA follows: TGTGCCAGCAGTTTCACTTATAACACCGGGGAGCTGTTTTTT.

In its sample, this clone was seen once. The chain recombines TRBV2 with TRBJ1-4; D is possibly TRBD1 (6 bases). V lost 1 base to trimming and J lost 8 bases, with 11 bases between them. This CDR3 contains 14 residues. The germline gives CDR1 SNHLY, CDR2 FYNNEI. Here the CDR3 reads CASSEGGRREKLFF. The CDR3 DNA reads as TGTGCCAGCAGTGAAGGGGGGCGGAGGGAAAAACTGTTTTTT.

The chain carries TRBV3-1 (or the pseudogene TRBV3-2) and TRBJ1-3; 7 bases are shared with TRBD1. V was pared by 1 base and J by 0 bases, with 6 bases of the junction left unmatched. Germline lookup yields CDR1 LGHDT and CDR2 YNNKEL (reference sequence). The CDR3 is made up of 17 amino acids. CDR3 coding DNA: TGTGCCAGCAGCCAAGGGACAGGACCTTCCTCTGGAAACACCATATATTTT. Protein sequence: CASSQGTGPSSGNTIYF.

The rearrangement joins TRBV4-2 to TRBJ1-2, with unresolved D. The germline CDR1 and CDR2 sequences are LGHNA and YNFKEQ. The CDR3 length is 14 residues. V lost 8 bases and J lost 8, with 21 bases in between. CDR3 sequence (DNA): TGTGCCAGCTCCCCCGGGGAGCGGACGTCGGGCTACACCTTC. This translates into CASSPGERTSGYTF.

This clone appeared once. The CDR3 DNA sequence: TGTGCCAGCAGTTTGCTTGGACGGGATAGCAATCAGCCCCAGCATTTT. Its protein product is CASSLLGRDSNQPQHF. V gene TRBV28 combines with J gene TRBJ1-5; no definite D call. The V end lost 3 bases, the J end lost 0 bases, and 12 bases lay between the germline ends. The CDR3 has 16 residues. Looked up from germline, CDR1 is MDHEN and CDR2 is SYDVKM.

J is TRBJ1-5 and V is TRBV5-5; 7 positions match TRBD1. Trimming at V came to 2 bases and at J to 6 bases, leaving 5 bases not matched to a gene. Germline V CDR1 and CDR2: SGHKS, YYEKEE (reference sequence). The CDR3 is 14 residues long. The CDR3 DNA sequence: TGTGCCAGCAGCTTATTAGGGGGCGGTCAGCCCCAGCATTTT. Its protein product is CASSLLGGGQPQHF.

CDR3 sequence reads: CASSPFNGSYEQYF. CDR3 nucleotide sequence: TGTGCCAGCAGCCCATTCAACGGCTCCTACGAGCAGTACTTC. The V and J genes are TRBV7-6 and TRBJ2-7; D gene unclear. V gave up 5 bases and J gave up 0 bases, with 11 bases separating them. The CDR3 has 14 amino acids. Germline-derived CDR1 and CDR2 are SGHVS and FNYEAQ.